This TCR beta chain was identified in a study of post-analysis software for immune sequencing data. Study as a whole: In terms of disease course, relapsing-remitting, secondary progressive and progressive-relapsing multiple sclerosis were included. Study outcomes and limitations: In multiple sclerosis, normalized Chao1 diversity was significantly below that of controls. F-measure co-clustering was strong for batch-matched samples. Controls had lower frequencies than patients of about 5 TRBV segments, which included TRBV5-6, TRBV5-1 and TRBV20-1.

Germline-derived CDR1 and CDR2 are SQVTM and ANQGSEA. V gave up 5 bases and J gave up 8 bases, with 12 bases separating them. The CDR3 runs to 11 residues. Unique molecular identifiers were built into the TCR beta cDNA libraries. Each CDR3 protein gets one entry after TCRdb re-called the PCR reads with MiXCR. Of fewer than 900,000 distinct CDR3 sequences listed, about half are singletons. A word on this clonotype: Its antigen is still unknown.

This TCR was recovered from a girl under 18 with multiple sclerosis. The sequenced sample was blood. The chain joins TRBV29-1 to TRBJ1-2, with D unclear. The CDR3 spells CSVSETGGYTF. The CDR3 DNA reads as TGCAGCGTTTCAGAGACTGGGGGCTACACCTTC.